Reported below is one T cell receptor (beta chain). TCRdb called the 5' RACE reads again in MiXCR, with one record for every CDR3 protein. The table has more than 40,000 distinct CDR3 sequences, about a fifth seen once. The CDR3 sequence is 12 residues long. Unmatched junction bases numbered 10, after V lost 2 bases and J lost 15 bases. Germline V lookup: CDR1 DFQATT, CDR2 SNEGSKA (reference sequence). This sample is part of a study of chronic HIV infection and antiretroviral therapy. The source material was peripheral blood. The receptor was isolated from an adult who had HIV and had not received antiretroviral therapy, or was an uninfected healthy control (not recorded which). V usage is TRBV20-1 and J usage is TRBJ2-1; 7 nucleotides line up with TRBD2. The CDR3 spells CSARSGGSPRFF. The CDR3 DNA reads TGCAGTGCTAGATCCGGGGGGAGCCCTCGGTTCTTC.